What follows are 20 T cell receptor beta chains derived from one specimen sequenced in a study of shared clonotypes between healthy human individuals. Produced via immunoSEQ multiplex PCR; TCRdb's table is partial and in-frame only. Among more than 450,000 clones listed, about four fifths were seen once. Sequenced: PBMCs. The receptors shown here come from a middle-aged woman in good health. Some clones in this sample may be carry-over from other donors' samples.

The chain is built from TRBV5-1 and TRBJ1-2; no clear D. The V gene's germline CDR1 is SGHRS and CDR2 YFSETQ. Trimming took 4 bases from V and 8 from J, leaving 15 bases between them. CDR3 length: 13 residues. CDR3 in DNA: TGCGCCAGCAGCGCTGCCGGGGAGGGCGGCTACACCTTC. This codes for CASSAAGEGGYTF.

This chain joins TRBV2 and TRBJ2-6; D perhaps matches TRBD1 (5 bases). The V end lost 7 bases, the J end lost 0 bases, and 16 bases lay between the germline ends. The germline gives CDR1 SNHLY, CDR2 FYNNEI. CDR3 size: 17 residues. The CDR3 sequence is CASTEGVRSSGANVLTF. DNA of the CDR3: TGTGCCAGCACCGAAGGGGTACGGAGCTCTGGGGCCAACGTCCTGACTTTC.

V and J are TRBV12-2 and TRBJ2-7; no check of the table's D call, TRBD2, against the DNA was made. TRBV12-2 is assigned pseudogene status. The CDR3 contains 18 residues. Written as DNA, the CDR3 is TGTGCAAGTCGCTCTCAGGGGACTAGCGGGGCCAGCTCCTACGAGCAGTACTTC. Protein: CASRSQGTSGASSYEQYF.

This chain joins TRBV10-3 and TRBJ1-4; D is possibly TRBD1 (5 bases). CDR3 length: 15 amino acids. V was cut by 2 bases and J by 2 bases, with 9 bases left in between. Germline V gives CDR1 ENHRY, CDR2 SYGVKD. The CDR3 region is CAISEDGATNEKLFF. The CDR3 bases are TGTGCCATCAGTGAGGATGGGGCTACTAATGAAAAACTGTTTTTT.

The chain links TRBV28 to TRBJ2-7, with 9 bases that match TRBD1. Per the germline V gene, CDR1 is MDHEN and CDR2 is SYDVKM. Germline trimming cut 5 bases from V and 3 bases from J; bases unmatched to any gene: 8. The CDR3 is 15 amino acids. The CDR3 DNA sequence: TGTGCCAGCAGTCCCCCGGGACAGGGAAGCTACGAGCAGTACTTC. Translating gives CASSPPGQGSYEQYF. The whole variable domain, remainder taken from reference TRBV28 and TRBJ2-7, is DVKVTQSSRYLVKRTGEKVFLECVQDMDHENMFWYRQDPGLGLRLIYFSYDVKMKEKGDIPEGYSVSREKKERFSLILESASTNQTSMYLCASSPPGQGSYEQYFGPGTRLTVT.

The chain has TRBV30 and TRBJ2-5, with 7 nucleotides matching TRBD2. V shed 2 bases, J shed 0 bases, and the junction held 3 bases outside the gene matches. The germline V gene has CDR1 GTSNPN and CDR2 SVGIG (reference sequence). The CDR3 has 14 amino acids. In DNA form, the CDR3 reads TGTGCCTGGAGTACCGGGGGGAACCAAGAGACCCAGTACTTC. Translation: CAWSTGGNQETQYF.

The chain recombines TRBV6-4 with TRBJ1-2; D unclear. CDR3 length: 15 residues. Trimming cost V 6 bases and J 1 base, with 15 bases left between them. Germline lookup yields CDR1 MRHNA and CDR2 SNTAGT. The CDR3 DNA is TGTGCCAGCAGGACACCCCTCAGGAATAACTATGGCTACACCTTC. This codes for CASRTPLRNNYGYTF.

The chain has TRBV4-1 and TRBJ1-5; D remains ambiguous. The CDR3 covers 13 residues. V was shortened by 4 bases and J by 6 bases, with 10 bases between the two germline ends. Germline V gene data show CDR1 as MGHRA and CDR2 as YSYEKL. CDR3 region: CASSRLMSQPQHF. DNA of the CDR3: TGCGCCAGCAGCCGCTTAATGAGTCAGCCCCAGCATTTT.

J is TRBJ2-2 and V is TRBV2, with 8 positions matching TRBD2. CDR1 and CDR2 from the germline V gene are SNHLY and FYNNEI. The V segment lost 4 bases and the J segment 7 bases; nucleotides outside the gene matches: 8. The CDR3 spans 15 residues. The CDR3 spells CASSGPGGPVGELFF. CDR3 DNA sequence: TGTGCCAGCAGTGGCCCGGGAGGGCCGGTCGGGGAGCTGTTTTTT.

This chain joins TRBV5-1 and TRBJ2-3, with 14 bases matching TRBD2. Germline CDR1 and CDR2: SGHRS and YFSETQ. With 4 bases clipped from V and 4 bases from J, the junction kept 5 bases outside the gene matches. The CDR3 has 16 amino acids. The CDR3 bases are TGCGCCAGCAGCCCGGGACTAGCGGGAGTCCCAGATACGCAGTATTTT. Protein: CASSPGLAGVPDTQYF.

This chain connects TRBV4-2 to TRBJ2-7, with 10 bases aligning to TRBD2. The CDR3 contains 16 residues. The germline gives CDR1 LGHNA, CDR2 YNFKEQ. V trimming: 5 bases; J trimming: 5 bases; junction bases outside the gene matches: 12. This chain's CDR3 is CASSFYLAGGRDEQYF. Written as DNA, the CDR3 is TGTGCCAGCAGCTTCTACTTAGCGGGAGGTAGGGACGAGCAGTACTTC.

The CDR3 DNA reads as TGCGCCAGCAGCCTGTCGGCTCCCAATAACTACGAGCAGTACTTC. This sequence encodes CASSLSAPNNYEQYF. J is TRBJ2-7 and V is TRBV5-1; D gene uncertain. Per germline, CDR1 SGHRS and CDR2 YFSETQ. This CDR3 spans 15 amino acids. V shed 4 bases and J shed 3 bases, with 17 bases lying between them.

This clone was detected once. CDR3 region: CASSLGSGLTDTQYF. In DNA form, the CDR3 reads TGTGCCAGCAGCTTAGGCTCGGGGTTAACAGATACGCAGTATTTT. The rearrangement links TRBV11-2 to TRBJ2-3, with D possibly being TRBD2 (5 bases). The CDR3 has 15 amino acids. Trimming removed 1 base from V and 3 bases from J, with 11 bases in between. CDR1 is SGHAT and CDR2 is FQNNGV in the germline V gene.

There are a few counts of this clone. Within the sample, other DNA sequences also encode this same CDR3. The chain links TRBV30 to TRBJ2-3; D is ambiguous. Between the trimmed V and J ends, which lost 2 bases and 3 bases, there was a span of 6 bases. Germline CDR1 is GTSNPN and CDR2 is SVGIG (reference sequence). This CDR3 region has 12 residues. The CDR3 nucleotides are TGTGCCTGGAGTCCCCCGACAGATACGCAGTATTTT. Its translation is CAWSPPTDTQYF.

The gene calls are TRBV30 and TRBJ2-7; 11 nucleotides agree with TRBD1. The CDR3 sequence is 14 residues long. With V trimmed by 5 bases and J by 2 bases, 5 bases remained unmatched. Per the germline V gene, CDR1 is GTSNPN and CDR2 is SVGIG (reference sequence). CDR3 sequence reads: CAWSGDRGAYEQYF. The CDR3 DNA sequence: TGTGCCTGGTCTGGGGACAGGGGGGCCTACGAGCAGTACTTC.

This clone was counted only a few times. The rearrangement joins TRBV2 to TRBJ2-7; the D call may be TRBD1 or TRBD2 (5 bases each). This CDR3 comprises 13 residues. Germline lookup yields CDR1 SNHLY and CDR2 FYNNEI. V lost 8 bases to trimming and J lost 1 base, with 12 bases between them. For the CDR3, the DNA is TGTGCCAGCGTCGGGACGGCATCCTACGAGCAGTACTTC. Amino acid sequence: CASVGTASYEQYF.

This clone was detected a few times. The genes are TRBV7-8 and TRBJ2-5, with a weak D call TRBD1 (5 bases). This CDR3 contains 13 residues. Trimming cost V 5 bases and J 4 bases, with 11 bases left between them. Germline CDR1 reads SGHVS; CDR2 reads FQNEAQ. CDR3 amino acids: CASSQQGSETQYF. CDR3 nucleotide sequence: TGTGCCAGCAGCCAGCAGGGTTCAGAGACCCAGTACTTC. The full variable domain, with the rest looked up from reference TRBV7-8 and TRBJ2-5, is GAGVSQSPRYKVAKRGQDVALRCDPISGHVSLFWYQQALGQGPEFLTYFQNEAQLDKSGLPSDRFFAERPEGSVSTLKIQRTQQEDSAVYLCASSQQGSETQYFGPGTRLLVL.

The rearrangement joins TRBV9 to TRBJ2-2; D is ambiguous. With 4 bases removed from V and 6 bases from J, the gap between germline ends came to 7 bases. The CDR3 loop spans 12 amino acids. Germline CDR1 reads SGDLS; CDR2 reads YYNGEE. CDR3 sequence (DNA): TGTGCCAGCAGCCCCCAACCCGGGGAGCTGTTTTTT. Its protein product is CASSPQPGELFF.

This sequence joins TRBV4-1 and TRBJ1-1; D is unresolved. Trimming pared 1 base from V and 1 base from J, leaving 4 bases between. CDR3 length equals 13 residues. Looked up from germline, CDR1 is MGHRA and CDR2 is YSYEKL. The CDR3 loop reads CASSQARNTEAFF. The CDR3 nucleotides are TGCGCCAGCAGCCAAGCAAGGAACACTGAAGCTTTCTTT.

This clone has a handful of counts. V gene TRBV6-6 combines with J gene TRBJ2-2; no clear D gene. V lost 2 bases and J 4 bases, leaving 14 bases between the germline ends. Germline-derived CDR1 and CDR2 are MNHNY and SVGAGI (reference sequence). CDR3 length: 16 amino acids. Here the CDR3 DNA reads TGTGCCAGCAGTTACGGCGACGCCTCGGGCACCGGGGAGCTGTTTTTT. Protein: CASSYGDASGTGELFF.